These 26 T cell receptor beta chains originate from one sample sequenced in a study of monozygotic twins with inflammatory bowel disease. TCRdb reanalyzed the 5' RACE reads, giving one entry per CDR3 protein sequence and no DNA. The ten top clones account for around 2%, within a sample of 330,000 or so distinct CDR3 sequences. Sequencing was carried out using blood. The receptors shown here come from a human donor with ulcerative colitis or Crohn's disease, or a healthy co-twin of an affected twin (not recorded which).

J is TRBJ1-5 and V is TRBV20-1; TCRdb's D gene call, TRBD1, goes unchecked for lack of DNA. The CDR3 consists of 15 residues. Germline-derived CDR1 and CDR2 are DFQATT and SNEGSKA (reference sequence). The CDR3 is CSARVGQGSNQPQHF.

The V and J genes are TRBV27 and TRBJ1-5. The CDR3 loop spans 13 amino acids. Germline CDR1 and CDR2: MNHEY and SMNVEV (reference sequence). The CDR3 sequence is CASSVGSYQPQHF.

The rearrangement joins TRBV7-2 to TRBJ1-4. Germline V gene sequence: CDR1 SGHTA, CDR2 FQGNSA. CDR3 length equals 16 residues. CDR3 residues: CASSPTTASRSEKLFF.

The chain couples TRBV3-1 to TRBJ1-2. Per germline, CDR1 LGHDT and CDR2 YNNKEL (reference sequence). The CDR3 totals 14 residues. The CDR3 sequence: CASSQAALSYGYTF.

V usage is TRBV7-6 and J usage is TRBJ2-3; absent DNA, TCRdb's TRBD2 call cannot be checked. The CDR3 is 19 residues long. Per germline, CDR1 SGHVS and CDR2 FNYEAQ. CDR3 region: CASSKTALGLAGYTDTQYF. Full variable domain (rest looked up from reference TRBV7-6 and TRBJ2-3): GAGVSQSPRYKVTKRGQDVALRCDPISGHVSLYWYRQALGQGPEFLTYFNYEAQQDKSGLPNDRFSAERPEGSISTLTIQRTEQRDSAMYRCASSKTALGLAGYTDTQYFGPGTRLTVL.

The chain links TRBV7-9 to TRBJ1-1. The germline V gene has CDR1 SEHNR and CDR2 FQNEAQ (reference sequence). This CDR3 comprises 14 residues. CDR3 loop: CASSSLGRTTEAFF. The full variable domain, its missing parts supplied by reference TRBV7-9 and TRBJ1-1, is DTGVSQNPRHKITKRGQNVTFRCDPISEHNRLYWYRQTLGQGPEFLTYFQNEAQLEKSRLLSDRFSAERPKGSFSTLEIQRTEQGDSAMYLCASSSLGRTTEAFFGQGTRLTVV.

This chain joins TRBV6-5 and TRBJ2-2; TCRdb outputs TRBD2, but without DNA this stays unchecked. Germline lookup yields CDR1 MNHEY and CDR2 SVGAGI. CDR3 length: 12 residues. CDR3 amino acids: CASSGLSRELFF.

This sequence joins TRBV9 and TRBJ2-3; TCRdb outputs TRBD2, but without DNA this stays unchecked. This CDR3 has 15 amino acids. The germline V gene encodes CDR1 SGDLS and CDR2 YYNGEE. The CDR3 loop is CASSSGTSGTDTQYF.

CDR3: CASSPGLAGEDEQYF. The chain uses TRBV3-1 and TRBJ2-7; TCRdb's D call of TRBD2 is untestable without DNA. Germline assignment: CDR1 LGHDT and CDR2 YNNKEL (reference sequence). The CDR3 spans 15 residues.

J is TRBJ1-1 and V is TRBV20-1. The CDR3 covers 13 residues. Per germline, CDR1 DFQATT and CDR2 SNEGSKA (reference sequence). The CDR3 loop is CSARVTANTEAFF.

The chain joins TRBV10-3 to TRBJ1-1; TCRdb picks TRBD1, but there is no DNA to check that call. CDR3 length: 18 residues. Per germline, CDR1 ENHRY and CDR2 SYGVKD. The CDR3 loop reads CAITNRVGDTELNTEAFF.

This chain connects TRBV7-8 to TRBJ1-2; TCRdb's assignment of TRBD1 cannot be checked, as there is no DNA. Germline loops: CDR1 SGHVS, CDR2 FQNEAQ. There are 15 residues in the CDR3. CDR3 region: CASSPDRGPFYGYTF.

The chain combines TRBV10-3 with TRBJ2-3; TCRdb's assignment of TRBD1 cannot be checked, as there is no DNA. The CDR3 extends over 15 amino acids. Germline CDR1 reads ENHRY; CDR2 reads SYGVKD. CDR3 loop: CAIGGDRVESDTQYF.

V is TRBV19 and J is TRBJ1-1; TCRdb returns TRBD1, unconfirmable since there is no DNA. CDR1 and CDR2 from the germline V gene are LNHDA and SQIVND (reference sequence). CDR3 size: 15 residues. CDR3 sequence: CASTPTPSLNTEAFF.

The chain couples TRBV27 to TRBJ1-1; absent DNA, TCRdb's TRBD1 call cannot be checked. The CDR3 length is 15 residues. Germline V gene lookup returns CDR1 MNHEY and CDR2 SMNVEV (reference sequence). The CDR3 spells CASSWSRERITEAFF.

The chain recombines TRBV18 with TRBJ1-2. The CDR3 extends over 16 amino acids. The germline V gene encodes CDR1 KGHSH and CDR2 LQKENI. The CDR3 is CASSPPDPRPFHGYTF.

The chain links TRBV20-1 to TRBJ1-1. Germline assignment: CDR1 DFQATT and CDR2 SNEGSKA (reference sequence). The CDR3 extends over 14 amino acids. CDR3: CSARRDSPNTEAFF.

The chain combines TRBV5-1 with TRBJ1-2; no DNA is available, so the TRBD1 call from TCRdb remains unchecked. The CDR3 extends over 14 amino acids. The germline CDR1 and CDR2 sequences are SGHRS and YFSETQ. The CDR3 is CASSPVPGAVGYTF.

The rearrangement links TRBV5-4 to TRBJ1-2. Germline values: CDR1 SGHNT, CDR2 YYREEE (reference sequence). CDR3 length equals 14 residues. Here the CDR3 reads CASSSDRGRYGYTF.

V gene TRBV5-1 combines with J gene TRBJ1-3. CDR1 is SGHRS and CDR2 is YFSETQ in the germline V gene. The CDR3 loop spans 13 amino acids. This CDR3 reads CASSSPIGNTIYF.

CDR3 loop: CASRTSQGHGSSQPQHF. This chain connects TRBV19 to TRBJ1-5; TCRdb gives TRBD1 as the D gene, but with no DNA this cannot be confirmed. The CDR3 loop spans 17 amino acids. Germline V gene data show CDR1 as LNHDA and CDR2 as SQIVND (reference sequence).

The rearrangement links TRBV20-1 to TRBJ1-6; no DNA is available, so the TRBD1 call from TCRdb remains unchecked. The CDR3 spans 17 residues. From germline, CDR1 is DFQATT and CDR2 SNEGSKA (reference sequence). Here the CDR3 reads CSAREVGGLKKISPLHF.

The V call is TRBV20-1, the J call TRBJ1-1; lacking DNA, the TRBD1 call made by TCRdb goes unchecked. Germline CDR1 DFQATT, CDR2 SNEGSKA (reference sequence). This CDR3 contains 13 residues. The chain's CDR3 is CSARNPGFTEAFF.

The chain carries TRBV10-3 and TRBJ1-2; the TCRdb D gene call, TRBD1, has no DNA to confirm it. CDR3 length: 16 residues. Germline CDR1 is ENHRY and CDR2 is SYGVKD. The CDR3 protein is CAISLSSAGVRVGYTF.

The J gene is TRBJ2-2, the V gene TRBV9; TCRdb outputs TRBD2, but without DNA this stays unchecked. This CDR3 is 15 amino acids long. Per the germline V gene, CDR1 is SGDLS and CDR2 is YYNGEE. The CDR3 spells CASSVPSGGTGELFF.

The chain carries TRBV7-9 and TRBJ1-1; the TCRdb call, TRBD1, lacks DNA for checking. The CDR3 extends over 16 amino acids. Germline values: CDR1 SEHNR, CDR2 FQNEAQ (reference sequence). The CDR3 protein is CASRSGTESPFTEAFF.